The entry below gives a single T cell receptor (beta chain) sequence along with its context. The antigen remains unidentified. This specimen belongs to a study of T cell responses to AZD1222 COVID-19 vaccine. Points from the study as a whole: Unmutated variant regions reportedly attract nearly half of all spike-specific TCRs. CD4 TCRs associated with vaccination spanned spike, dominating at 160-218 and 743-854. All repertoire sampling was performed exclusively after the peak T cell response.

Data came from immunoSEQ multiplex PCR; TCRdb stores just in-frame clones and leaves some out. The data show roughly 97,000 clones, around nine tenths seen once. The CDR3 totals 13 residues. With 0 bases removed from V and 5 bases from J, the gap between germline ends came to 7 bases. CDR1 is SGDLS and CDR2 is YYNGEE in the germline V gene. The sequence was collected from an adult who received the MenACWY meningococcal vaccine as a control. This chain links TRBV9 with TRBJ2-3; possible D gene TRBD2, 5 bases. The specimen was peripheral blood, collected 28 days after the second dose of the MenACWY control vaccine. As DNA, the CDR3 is TGTGCCAGCAGCGTAGCCGGGGAAGATACGCAGTATTTT. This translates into CASSVAGEDTQYF.